Each of the 23 T cell receptor beta chains below was sequenced from the same sample in a study of shared clonotypes between healthy human individuals (dated by TCRdb to the early 2020s). The library was produced with the immunoSEQ multiplex PCR assay. Imported from immuneACCESS, the table was reduced by TCRdb to in-frame sequences with V and J called. These copies leave out some clones; in studies compared against another copy, an unresolved V gene accounts for under half, and the cause of the remainder is not known. This sample lists 2 million to 2.5 million clones; approximately 95% were detected once. The top ten clonotypes cover less than 0.15% of the sample. The specimen sequenced was naive CD4+ T cells sorted from blood. The intended sense of this specimen's cell subset or site label: CD45RA+ positively selected. The source is a man in his late teens or twenties in good health.

The chain uses TRBV28 and TRBJ1-2; no definite D call. V was clipped by 6 bases and J by 1 base, with 12 bases between them. CDR3 size: 14 residues. Germline CDR1 and CDR2: MDHEN and SYDVKM. CDR3 coding DNA: TGTGCCAGCAGCCCCTCGGCGGTTAACTATGGCTACACCTTC. It codes for CASSPSAVNYGYTF.

This clone was seen once. V usage is TRBV5-1 and J usage is TRBJ2-5; TRBD2 aligns across 8 bases. Germline assignment: CDR1 SGHRS and CDR2 YFSETQ. V trimming: 6 bases; J trimming: 4 bases; junction bases outside the gene matches: 8. The CDR3 extends over 14 amino acids. The CDR3, as DNA: TGCGCCAGCAACCCCGGGGGGGGGACAGAGACCCAGTACTTC. Its translation is CASNPGGGTETQYF.

The chain joins TRBV18 to TRBJ1-4; TRBD1 agrees at 9 bases. From germline, CDR1 is KGHSH and CDR2 LQKENI. CDR3 length equals 16 residues. J lost 4 bases, V lost 4 bases, and 7 bases had no gene match. Here the CDR3 DNA reads TGTGCCAGCTCACTTACCGGGACAGGGCATAATGAAAAACTGTTTTTT. Translating it yields CASSLTGTGHNEKLFF.

The genes are TRBV5-5 and TRBJ2-7, with a possible D match to TRBD1 (5 bases). The ends were cut back, 4 bases at V and 1 base at J, with 15 bases in the middle. The germline V gene has CDR1 SGHKS and CDR2 YYEKEE (reference sequence). The CDR3 covers 15 residues. CDR3 sequence (DNA): TGTGCCAGCAGCCGTGGGGCAGGGAAGTCCTACGAGCAGTACTTC. Its protein is CASSRGAGKSYEQYF.

This chain joins TRBV30 and TRBJ1-1, with 7 positions matching TRBD1. The CDR3 spans 14 residues. Germline trimming cut 1 base from V and 4 bases from J; bases unmatched to any gene: 6. The germline V gene has CDR1 GTSNPN and CDR2 SVGIG (reference sequence). CDR3 loop: CAWSGQGGRTEAFF. In DNA form, the CDR3 reads TGTGCCTGGAGTGGACAGGGAGGGCGCACTGAAGCTTTCTTT.

The chain is built from TRBV28 and TRBJ2-6, with 10 bases aligning to TRBD1. The V and J ends lost 6 bases and 1 base, in that order; junction bases with no gene match: 3. CDR3 size: 16 residues. The germline V gene encodes CDR1 MDHEN and CDR2 SYDVKM. The CDR3: CASRDRGRSGANVLTF. Here the CDR3 DNA reads TGTGCCAGCAGGGACAGGGGGAGGTCTGGGGCCAACGTCCTGACTTTC. The entire variable domain, with the rest obtained from reference TRBV28 and TRBJ2-6, is as follows: DVKVTQSSRYLVKRTGEKVFLECVQDMDHENMFWYRQDPGLGLRLIYFSYDVKMKEKGDIPEGYSVSREKKERFSLILESASTNQTSMYLCASRDRGRSGANVLTFGAGSRLTVL.

This sequence joins TRBV5-3 and TRBJ1-1; D possibly corresponds to TRBD1 (6 bases). TRBV5-3 is an open reading frame, and its role is uncertain. The CDR3 runs to 15 residues. Deletions cut 3 bases from V and 11 bases from J, with 23 bases between. The DNA of the CDR3 is TGTGCCAGAAGCTCCCGGGACAACCTAAAAGGCACTGCTTTCTTT. This translates into CARSSRDNLKGTAFF.

About this clone: Other DNA sequences in this specimen translate into the identical CDR3. The chain carries TRBV30 and TRBJ2-5; D uncertain. CDR1 and CDR2 from the germline V gene are GTSNPN and SVGIG (reference sequence). The CDR3 contains 12 residues. Deletions cut 4 bases from V and 5 bases from J, with 11 bases between. The CDR3: CAWTSVGETQYF. The CDR3 DNA reads as TGTGCCTGGACCTCCGTAGGGGAGACCCAGTACTTC.

This clone was observed a handful of times. As DNA, the CDR3 is TGTGCCAGTACCCGGGCTATTTCCTACAATGAGCAGTTCTTC. Encoded protein: CASTRAISYNEQFF. The rearrangement links TRBV19 to TRBJ2-1; D unclear. The CDR3 has 14 residues. The germline V gene has CDR1 LNHDA and CDR2 SQIVND (reference sequence). The V end lost 7 bases, the J end lost 1 base, and 11 bases lay between the germline ends. Variable domain in full (rest from reference TRBV19 and TRBJ2-1): DGGITQSPKYLFRKEGQNVTLSCEQNLNHDAMYWYRQDPGQGLRLIYYSQIVNDFQKGDIAEGYSVSREKKESFPLTVTSAQKNPTAFYLCASTRAISYNEQFFGPGTRLTVL.

This clone was counted only a few times. The chain combines TRBV19 with TRBJ2-7; TRBD1 aligns across 7 bases. Trimming cost V 9 bases and J 3 bases; bases outside gene matches: 8. CDR1 and CDR2 from the germline V gene are LNHDA and SQIVND (reference sequence). The CDR3 totals 13 residues. The CDR3 coding sequence is TGTGCCAGACCCGTAAACAGGGGCTACGAGCAGTACTTC. It yields the protein CARPVNRGYEQYF.

In the case of this clone: Other DNA sequences in the sample encode the same CDR3. The chain couples TRBV30 to TRBJ2-3; TRBD1 might be the D (5 bases). Germline lookup yields CDR1 GTSNPN and CDR2 SVGIG (reference sequence). V was pared by 4 bases and J by 0 bases, with 8 bases between. This CDR3 spans 13 amino acids. In DNA, the CDR3 is TGTGCCTGGACCCAGGGCAGCACAGATACGCAGTATTTT. It specifies CAWTQGSTDTQYF.

The chain is built from TRBV30 and TRBJ1-4; possible D gene TRBD1, 5 bases. Germline CDR1 is GTSNPN and CDR2 is SVGIG (reference sequence). With 0 bases removed from V and 7 bases from J, the gap between germline ends came to 15 bases. This CDR3 is built from 15 residues. The CDR3 nucleotides read TGTGCCTGGAGTGTCTCGGGGGTAAAGACTGAAAAACTGTTTTTT. This sequence encodes CAWSVSGVKTEKLFF.

This clone showed up just once. The chain is built from TRBV27 and TRBJ2-7; D unresolved. CDR3 length equals 13 residues. CDR1 is MNHEY and CDR2 is SMNVEV in the germline V gene (reference sequence). V was cut by 2 bases and J by 0 bases, with 5 bases left in between. The CDR3 coding sequence is TGTGCCAGCAGTTTAGAGAGCTCCTACGAGCAGTACTTC. This translates into CASSLESSYEQYF.

The J gene is TRBJ1-2, the V gene TRBV7-9; D gene uncertain. V was clipped by 1 base and J by 4 bases, with 16 bases between them. CDR1 and CDR2 from the germline V gene are SEHNR and FQNEAQ (reference sequence). This CDR3 comprises 16 residues. The chain's CDR3 is CASSLGTGSRLYGYTF. The DNA for the CDR3 is TGTGCCAGCAGCTTAGGCACCGGGTCCCGGCTCTATGGCTACACCTTC.

The chain couples TRBV5-4 to TRBJ1-2, with unresolved D. The CDR3 covers 14 residues. V gave up 7 bases and J gave up 4 bases, with 17 bases separating them. CDR1 is SGHNT, CDR2 YYREEE, per germline (reference sequence). In nucleotides, the CDR3 is TGTGCCAGCGGGGAGGCTGGGAAATTCTATGGCTACACCTTC. The encoded protein is CASGEAGKFYGYTF.

The chain uses TRBV20-1 and TRBJ1-6, with D unclear. CDR1 DFQATT and CDR2 SNEGSKA come from the germline V gene (reference sequence). CDR3 size: 10 residues. The V end lost 8 bases, the J end lost 11 bases, and 10 bases lay between the germline ends. The chain's CDR3 is CSTQTPPLHF. The CDR3 nucleotides read TGCAGTACCCAGACCCCACCCCTCCACTTT.

The chain carries TRBV4-1 and TRBJ2-3; TRBD1 or TRBD2 may be the D gene (5 bases each). CDR1 and CDR2 (germline): MGHRA, YSYEKL. The V end was cut by 3 bases, the J end by 1 base, with 14 bases between. The CDR3 contains 16 residues. CDR3: CASSQLLQGGTDTQYF. CDR3 nucleotide sequence: TGCGCCAGCAGCCAGCTCCTCCAGGGAGGCACAGATACGCAGTATTTT.

The V and J genes are TRBV7-2 and TRBJ2-5, with TRBD1 matching over 8 bases. The germline V gene has CDR1 SGHTA and CDR2 FQGNSA. V dropped 7 bases and J dropped 7; count of bases not matched to a gene: 17. The CDR3 length is 16 residues. CDR3 DNA sequence: TGTGCCAGCACCAATCTGGCCTGGACAGGGTTAGGGACCCAGTACTTC. It is translated as CASTNLAWTGLGTQYF.

The chain employs TRBV28 and TRBJ2-7, with a tentative D call TRBD1 (5 bases). CDR1 and CDR2 (germline): MDHEN, SYDVKM. This CDR3 spans 14 amino acids. V lost 2 bases and J lost 3, with 11 bases in between. DNA for the CDR3: TGTGCCAGCAGTTTAGATACAGGACACTACGAGCAGTACTTC. Translating it yields CASSLDTGHYEQYF.

Only a few counts were recorded for this clone. J is TRBJ1-2 and V is TRBV5-4; D is perhaps TRBD1 (5 bases). The germline CDR1 and CDR2 sequences are SGHNT and YYREEE (reference sequence). V was clipped by 4 bases and J by 6 bases, with 16 bases between them. This CDR3 has 14 residues. The CDR3 here is CASSPGLAGDGYTF. The CDR3 DNA sequence: TGTGCCAGCAGCCCGGGGCTGGCGGGGGATGGCTACACCTTC.

With respect to this clone: The same CDR3 can be traced to other DNA sequences in this sample. The chain couples TRBV27 to TRBJ1-1; D is uncertain. The V end was cut by 1 base, the J end by 2 bases, with 5 bases between. This CDR3 is 13 amino acids long. Germline loops: CDR1 MNHEY, CDR2 SMNVEV (reference sequence). The CDR3 DNA sequence: TGTGCCAGCAGTTTATTTGTAAACACTGAAGCTTTCTTT. This encodes CASSLFVNTEAFF.

The chain joins TRBV5-4 to TRBJ1-3; D perhaps matches TRBD1 (6 bases). Germline CDR1 is SGHNT and CDR2 is YYREEE (reference sequence). V was cut by 1 base and J by 4 bases, with 12 bases left in between. This CDR3 has 15 amino acids. The CDR3 loop reads CASSLIEGGGNTIYF. Here the CDR3 DNA reads TGTGCCAGCAGCTTGATAGAGGGGGGAGGAAACACCATATATTTT. The variable domain in full, completed from reference TRBV5-4 and TRBJ1-3, reads ETGVTQSPTHLIKTRGQQVTLRCSSQSGHNTVSWYQQALGQGPQFIFQYYREEENGRGNFPPRFSGLQFPNYSSELNVNALELDDSALYLCASSLIEGGGNTIYFGEGSWLTVV.

This clone was observed a few times. The sample carries other DNA sequences with the same CDR3. V usage is TRBV11-2 and J usage is TRBJ1-2; the D is unclear. The CDR3 extends over 13 amino acids. The V gene lost 0 bases and the J gene lost 4 bases, with 6 bases spanning the gap. CDR1 SGHAT and CDR2 FQNNGV come from the germline V gene. Written as DNA, the CDR3 is TGTGCCAGCAGCTTAGATGGGCTCTATGGCTACACCTTC. It is translated as CASSLDGLYGYTF.